What follows are 5 T cell receptor beta chains derived from one specimen sequenced in a study of early T cells in non-severe SARS-CoV-2 infection. TCRdb reprocessed the 5' RACE reads with MiXCR, giving one entry per CDR3 protein. The sample comprises over 55,000 distinct CDR3 sequences, approximately 9.3% of which are singletons, and roughly 8% rests with the top ten. What was sequenced was whole blood. The receptors shown here come from an adult who was a healthcare worker with PCR-confirmed SARS-CoV-2 infection or an uninfected control (not recorded which).

By share of the sample, this clonotype is medium-sized. V is TRBV29-1 and J is TRBJ2-3; the D gene is possibly TRBD2 (6 bases). CDR1 SQVTM and CDR2 ANQGSEA come from the germline V gene. The CDR3 contains 12 residues. V was shortened by 7 bases and J by 14 bases, with 22 bases between the two germline ends. The CDR3 coding sequence is TGCAGCGCAACAGGAGGGCAGACCCCCGGGTATTTT. It translates to CSATGGQTPGYF.

There are many counts of this clonotype. V is TRBV6-5 and J is TRBJ2-5, with 8 bases fitting TRBD1. The CDR3 runs to 17 residues. The V segment lost 8 bases and the J segment 4 bases; nucleotides outside the gene matches: 18. CDR1 MNHEY and CDR2 SVGAGI come from the germline V gene. The CDR3: CASHTSSGQGFRETQYF. For the CDR3, the DNA is TGTGCCAGCCATACTTCGTCCGGACAGGGTTTTCGAGAGACCCAGTACTTC.

A few counts support this clonotype. The chain combines TRBV7-9 with TRBJ2-7; the match to TRBD2 covers 7 bases. The germline CDR1 and CDR2 sequences are SEHNR and FQNEAQ (reference sequence). The V gene end was trimmed by 6 bases and the J gene end by 2 bases; junction bases not matched to a gene: 16. This CDR3 comprises 17 residues. The CDR3 DNA reads as TGTGCCAGCAGTTATCCATTGAGCGGGATGAAGCCCTACGAGCAGTACTTC. Encoded protein: CASSYPLSGMKPYEQYF. The variable domain in full, with the rest retrieved from reference TRBV7-9 and TRBJ2-7, is DTGVSQNPRHKITKRGQNVTFRCDPISEHNRLYWYRQTLGQGPEFLTYFQNEAQLEKSRLLSDRFSAERPKGSFSTLEIQRTEQGDSAMYLCASSYPLSGMKPYEQYFGPGTRLTVT.

This clonotype was recorded at least ten times. The chain couples TRBV12-5 to TRBJ2-3, with no clear D. This CDR3 has 12 residues. CDR1 and CDR2 (germline): LGHNT, FRNRAP. Trimming pared 3 bases from V and 7 bases from J, leaving 8 bases between. CDR3 sequence (DNA): TGTGCTAGTGGTTTCACTTCGAATACGCAGTATTTT. Protein product: CASGFTSNTQYF.

This clonotype has a count of ten or more. The chain joins TRBV7-9 to TRBJ2-2; no reliable D call. CDR1 and CDR2 from the germline V gene are SEHNR and FQNEAQ (reference sequence). The CDR3 totals 11 residues. Trimming removed 1 base at V and 14 bases at J, with 8 bases between. The CDR3 bases are TGTGCCAGCAGCTTAGAGGTGGGCCTGTTTTTT. Translated, it gives CASSLEVGLFF.